Following are 22 T cell receptor beta chains from one sample sequenced in a study of post-analysis software for immune sequencing data. Whole-study findings and limits: A handful of TRBV segments appeared more often in patients than in controls, and TRBV5-6, TRBV5-1 and TRBV20-1 were among these.

No antigen has been assigned to these receptors. TCR beta cDNA libraries had unique molecular identifiers. TCRdb reprocessed the PCR reads with MiXCR, giving one entry per CDR3 protein. The table includes 150,000 to 200,000 distinct CDR3 sequences, over 25% detected once. Sample: blood. Receptor source: a girl aged 5-17 years with multiple sclerosis.

A single count supports this clonotype. Since a much larger clone is just one base distant, this may be a read error. The chain links TRBV9 to TRBJ1-2, with D possibly TRBD1 on 5 matching bases. Germline V gives CDR1 SGDLS, CDR2 YYNGEE. This CDR3 spans 16 amino acids. CDR3 loop: CVSSNPRAEHRYGYTF. CDR3 bases: TGTGTCAGCAGCAATCCCAGGGCAGAGCACCGCTATGGCTACACCTTC.

In its sample, this clonotype was seen many times. CDR3 DNA sequence: TGTGCCAGCACCCCTCCCAGCGGGTACACAGATACGCAGTATTTT. It translates to CASTPPSGYTDTQYF. This sequence joins TRBV28 and TRBJ2-3, with D perhaps TRBD2 (6 bases). In germline, CDR1 is MDHEN, CDR2 SYDVKM. The ends were cut back, 7 bases at V and 2 bases at J, with 16 bases in the middle. The CDR3 contains 15 residues.

At least ten counts were recorded for this clonotype. The chain combines TRBV20-1 with TRBJ2-3, with 12 bases matching TRBD1. The germline gives CDR1 DFQATT, CDR2 SNEGSKA (reference sequence). The CDR3 sequence is 17 residues long. Trimming took 0 bases from V and 6 from J; bases not matched to a gene: 10. CDR3 bases: TGCAGTGCTAGAGATTTCAGGGGGACAGGGGGCTCGGATACGCAGTATTTT. Encoded protein: CSARDFRGTGGSDTQYF.

The V gene is TRBV20-1, the J gene TRBJ2-3; no reliable D call. The CDR3 totals 14 residues. The germline gives CDR1 DFQATT, CDR2 SNEGSKA (reference sequence). Trimming removed 3 bases at V and 0 bases at J, with 10 bases between. In DNA, the CDR3 is TGCAGTGCTAGTGTACTTCCAAGCACAGATACGCAGTATTTT. Its translation is CSASVLPSTDTQYF.

This clonotype was found a few times. The chain carries TRBV3-1 and TRBJ1-2; D is possibly TRBD1 (6 bases). CDR1 and CDR2 (germline): LGHDT, YNNKEL (reference sequence). Deletions cut 3 bases from V and 8 bases from J, with 13 bases between. This CDR3 has 13 residues. This CDR3 reads CASSHGTMGGYTF. CDR3 sequence (DNA): TGTGCCAGCAGCCATGGGACAATGGGAGGCTACACCTTC.

Ten or more counts support this clonotype. The gene calls are TRBV5-1 and TRBJ2-7, with D maybe TRBD2 (6 bases). The germline V gene encodes CDR1 SGHRS and CDR2 YFSETQ. The length of the CDR3 is 14 residues. V was trimmed by 1 base and J by 5 bases, leaving 13 bases between them. CDR3 DNA sequence: TGCGCCAGCAGCTTGATGGGGGGATTAAACGAGCAGTACTTC. This translates into CASSLMGGLNEQYF.

A note on this clonotype: The germline gene is not matched at one end of the junction; a read error may be the cause. This sequence joins TRBV12-3 or TRBV12-4 and TRBJ2-4; D is unclear. The CDR3 has 14 amino acids. The CDR3 reads CAGSCGPDGYIQYF. The CDR3 nucleotides read TGTGCCGGCAGTTGCGGACCGGATGGATACATTCAGTACTTC.

Turning to this clonotype: This sequence may be a read error, since a much larger clone differs from it by one base. This chain links TRBV12-3 or TRBV12-4 with TRBJ2-7; D is unclear. The length of the CDR3 is 16 residues. The V end was cut by 6 bases, the J end by 0 bases, with 18 bases between. CDR3 in DNA: TGTGCCAGCAGCGGGCTTTCGCAGTTGAGCTCCTACGAGCAGTACGTC. The encoded protein is CASSGLSQLSSYEQYV.

The rearrangement uses TRBV12-3 or TRBV12-4 and TRBJ2-3; D tentatively reads TRBD1 or TRBD2 (6 bases each). CDR3 size: 15 residues. V was clipped by 8 bases and J by 4 bases, with 19 bases between them. CDR3 nucleotide sequence: TGTGCCAGCGACTCAGGGCAGGAGGGGGCAGATACGCAGTATTTT. It specifies CASDSGQEGADTQYF.

The chain uses TRBV12-3 or TRBV12-4 and TRBJ2-6, with 13 bases that match TRBD2. The CDR3 covers 18 residues. V was pared by 6 bases and J by 1 base, with 6 bases of the junction left unmatched. CDR3 in DNA: TGTGCCAGCAGGGCATCGACTAGCGGGAGGTCTGGGGCCAACGTCCTGACTTTC. Translating it yields CASRASTSGRSGANVLTF.

This clonotype has ten or more counts. The chain couples TRBV5-1 to TRBJ2-7; the match to TRBD1 covers 7 bases. This CDR3 comprises 15 residues. Germline lookup yields CDR1 SGHRS and CDR2 YFSETQ. Trimming at V came to 0 bases and at J to 0 bases, leaving 3 bases not matched to a gene. The CDR3 loop reads CASSLETGSSYEQYF. As DNA, the CDR3 is TGCGCCAGCAGCTTGGAGACAGGGAGCTCCTACGAGCAGTACTTC. Full variable domain (remainder filled in from reference TRBV5-1 and TRBJ2-7): KAGVTQTPRYLIKTRGQQVTLSCSPISGHRSVSWYQQTPGQGLQFLFEYFSETQRNKGNFPGRFSGRQFSNSRSEMNVSTLELGDSALYLCASSLETGSSYEQYFGPGTRLTVT.

The J gene is TRBJ2-7, the V gene TRBV27; weak D call: TRBD1 (5 bases). Trimming removed 6 bases at V and 3 bases at J, with 18 bases between. Germline V gene lookup returns CDR1 MNHEY and CDR2 SMNVEV (reference sequence). The CDR3 spans 15 residues. The CDR3 spells CASSLGVGPYYEQYF. As DNA, the CDR3 is TGTGCCAGCAGCCTAGGTGTGGGGCCCTACTACGAGCAGTACTTC.

This rearrangement joins TRBV5-6 to TRBJ2-1; 10 bases agree with TRBD2. There are 17 residues in the CDR3. Germline-derived CDR1 and CDR2 are SGHDT and YYEEEE. With 0 bases clipped from V and 4 bases from J, the junction kept 7 bases outside the gene matches. CDR3 residues: CASSLGPAGGLYNEQFF. CDR3 nucleotide sequence: TGTGCCAGCAGCTTGGGGCCAGCGGGAGGGCTGTACAATGAGCAGTTCTTC.

The chain carries TRBV15 and TRBJ2-3; 7 positions agree with TRBD2. Germline CDR1 is LNHNV and CDR2 is YYDKDF (reference sequence). V trimming: 5 bases; J trimming: 2 bases; junction bases outside the gene matches: 7. The CDR3 consists of 15 residues. The CDR3 nucleotides are TGTGCCACCAGCGGACCGGGAGGTATCACAGATACGCAGTATTTT. Encoded protein: CATSGPGGITDTQYF.

Ten or more counts support this clonotype. The chain employs TRBV6-4 and TRBJ2-1; D might be TRBD1 (5 bases). The CDR3 totals 15 residues. Germline CDR1 is MRHNA and CDR2 is SNTAGT. The V gene lost 5 bases and the J gene lost 4 bases, with 15 bases spanning the gap. The CDR3 region has the DNA TGTGCCAGCAGTCCACAGGCGGAACTATACAATGAGCAGTTCTTC. Translating it yields CASSPQAELYNEQFF.

This clonotype was recorded at least ten times. The V call is TRBV5-5, the J call TRBJ2-5, with 9 bases matching TRBD1. The CDR3 has 13 amino acids. The germline V gene has CDR1 SGHKS and CDR2 YYEKEE (reference sequence). With V trimmed by 4 bases and J by 4 bases, 2 bases remained unmatched. The CDR3 region has the DNA TGTGCCAGCAGCAACAGGGGGCGAGAGACCCAGTACTTC. It translates to CASSNRGRETQYF. Drawing the rest from reference TRBV5-5 and TRBJ2-5, the complete variable domain is DAGVTQSPTHLIKTRGQQVTLRCSPISGHKSVSWYQQVLGQGPQFIFQYYEKEERGRGNFPDRFSARQFPNYSSELNVNALLLGDSALYLCASSNRGRETQYFGPGTRLLVL.

The sample holds many counts of this clonotype. This rearrangement joins TRBV4-1 to TRBJ2-7; D gene uncertain. The ends were cut back, 5 bases at V and 5 bases at J, with 13 bases in the middle. Germline CDR1 MGHRA, CDR2 YSYEKL. The CDR3 has 13 residues. The CDR3 DNA reads TGCGCCAGCAGCTTTCGGTTTCTCCACGAGCAGTACTTC. It yields the protein CASSFRFLHEQYF.

About this clonotype itself: Possible read error: a much larger clone is one base away. The chain has TRBV9 and TRBJ2-5; TRBD1 aligns across 8 bases. The J call may be incorrect, as the DNA end agrees better with TRBJ2-7. This CDR3 spans 16 amino acids. In germline, CDR1 is SGDLS, CDR2 YYNGEE. The CDR3 nucleotides read TGTGCCAGCAGCGTAGACTTCGACAGGGGCCACTACGAGCAGTACTTC. Translated: CASSVDFDRGHYEQYF.

This clonotype was seen a few times. CDR3 bases: TGTGCCAGCAGCTCCACAGGGGAAGGGCAGTTCTTC. Its translation: CASSSTGEGQFF. The chain couples TRBV7-6 to TRBJ2-1, with 7 bases identical to TRBD1. Germline CDR1 is SGHVS and CDR2 is FNYEAQ. This CDR3 comprises 12 residues. Trimming took 4 bases from V and 12 from J; bases not matched to a gene: 6.

This clonotype has only a few counts. V usage is TRBV7-9 and J usage is TRBJ2-7, with D possibly being TRBD1 or TRBD2 (5 bases each). The germline gives CDR1 SEHNR, CDR2 FQNEAQ (reference sequence). V lost 3 bases, J lost 11 bases, and 17 bases lay in between. This CDR3 spans 13 amino acids. The CDR3 sequence is CASSFRDGEHKYF. CDR3 nucleotide sequence: TGTGCCAGCAGCTTCCGGGACGGCGAGCACAAGTACTTC.

V usage is TRBV2 and J usage is TRBJ2-7, with D possibly matching TRBD2 (5 bases). This CDR3 spans 15 amino acids. Per the germline V gene, CDR1 is SNHLY and CDR2 is FYNNEI. V was shortened by 6 bases and J by 6 bases, with 21 bases between the two germline ends. The CDR3 protein is CASRASVVRDPEQYF. In DNA form, the CDR3 reads TGTGCCAGCAGGGCCAGCGTGGTCCGGGATCCCGAGCAGTACTTC.

The chain combines TRBV7-2 with TRBJ2-3; TRBD1 or TRBD2 may be the D gene (5 bases each). This CDR3 spans 15 amino acids. CDR1 and CDR2 (germline): SGHTA, FQGNSA. V was trimmed by 3 bases and J by 1 base, leaving 11 bases between them. CDR3 sequence (DNA): TGTGCCAGCAGCTTTCCCCAGGGAGGCACAGATACGCAGTATTTT. Its translation: CASSFPQGGTDTQYF.